The 27 T cell receptor beta chains listed next were all sequenced from one sample in a study of CD8+CD57+ T cells in acquired aplastic anemia. The use of genomic DNA as template underpinned the TCR beta VDJ and CDR3 profiling. One entry per CDR3 protein, called by TCRdb with MiXCR from the reads. The table has some 410,000 distinct CDR3 sequences, about 70% seen once. Sequenced: sorted CD4+, CD8+, or CD8+CD57+ T cells (not recorded which) from PBMCs. These receptors were obtained from a human donor in good health, serving as a control.

This rearrangement joins TRBV5-8 to TRBJ2-5; D is uncertain. This CDR3 comprises 13 residues. Trimming stripped 2 bases from V and 4 bases from J, with 9 bases between. CDR1 and CDR2 from the germline V gene are SGHTS and YDEGEE. CDR3 amino acids: CASSLVTRETQYF. In DNA form, the CDR3 reads TGTGCCAGCAGCTTAGTCACGAGAGAGACCCAGTACTTC. Using reference TRBV5-8 and TRBJ2-5 for the parts outside the CDR3, the full variable domain is EAGVTQSPTHLIKTRGQQATLRCSPISGHTSVYWYQQALGLGLQFLLWYDEGEERNRGNFPPRFSGRQFPNYSSELNVNALELEDSALYLCASSLVTRETQYFGPGTRLLVL.

This chain connects TRBV19 to TRBJ2-1; 9 nucleotides align to TRBD2. This CDR3 spans 15 amino acids. Trimming took 3 bases from V and 15 from J; bases not matched to a gene: 15. CDR1 LNHDA and CDR2 SQIVND come from the germline V gene (reference sequence). For the CDR3, the DNA is TGTGCCAGTAGTATGTCTAGCGGGAACACTTGGGGATGGTTCTTC. Its translation: CASSMSSGNTWGWFF.

The sample holds many counts of this clonotype. V and J are TRBV6-2 or TRBV6-3 and TRBJ1-1; D call uncertain. CDR1 is MNHEY and CDR2 is SVGEGT in the germline V gene. Trimming took off 7 bases at V and 0 bases at J, with 3 bases between the two ends. The CDR3 covers 11 residues. Here the CDR3 reads CASMLNTEAFF. For the CDR3, the DNA is TGTGCCAGCATGCTGAACACTGAAGCTTTCTTT.

This chain links TRBV20-1 with TRBJ2-5; tentative D call: TRBD2 (6 bases). The V and J ends lost 6 bases and 9 bases respectively, with 17 bases between them. Looked up from germline, CDR1 is DFQATT and CDR2 is SNEGSKA (reference sequence). The CDR3 sequence is 12 residues long. The CDR3 region has the DNA TGCAGTGCGCGAACGGGGGTGGAGGCCCAGTACTTC. It specifies CSARTGVEAQYF.

This clonotype was recorded at least ten times. The CDR3 is CASSFRGTSIEAFF. The CDR3 coding sequence is TGTGCCAGCAGTTTCCGTGGGACCTCTATTGAAGCTTTCTTT. J is TRBJ1-1 and V is TRBV6-2 or TRBV6-3; a weak D match, TRBD1 (5 bases). The V and J ends lost 4 bases and 7 bases respectively, with 16 bases between them. The CDR3 consists of 14 residues. The germline V gene encodes CDR1 MNHEY and CDR2 SVGEGT.

The chain has TRBV7-2 and TRBJ2-7, with no clear D. This CDR3 has 12 residues. The V and J ends lost 8 bases and 9 bases respectively, with 17 bases between them. Looked up from germline, CDR1 is SGHTA and CDR2 is FQGNSA. DNA for the CDR3: TGTGCCAGCTCGCTACAGACCGACGGGCAGTACTTC. Its translation is CASSLQTDGQYF.

Note on this clonotype: A read error is likely, as this CDR3 ends without the conserved phenylalanine or tryptophan. The DNA is left out, because the CDR3 cannot be placed on it with certainty; the CDR3 is given as TCRdb lists it. The V and J genes are TRBV7-9 and TRBJ2-7; TRBD1 is the table's D call, not checked against the DNA. CDR1 is SEHNR, CDR2 FQNEAQ, per germline (reference sequence). A total of 13 residues make up the CDR3, ends included. The CDR3 loop reads CASSRDRAPSYEQ.

The chain is built from TRBV7-2 and TRBJ2-7; unclear D gene. V lost 5 bases and J 13 bases, leaving 24 bases between the germline ends. The CDR3 is 14 residues long. CDR1 and CDR2 from the germline V gene are SGHTA and FQGNSA. The CDR3 nucleotides read TGTGCCAGCAGCGCCGCGCCCACAACCTACGAGTACTACTTC. Amino acids: CASSAAPTTYEYYF.

V usage is TRBV20-1 and J usage is TRBJ1-4; D is undetermined. The ends were cut back, 3 bases at V and 3 bases at J, with 14 bases in the middle. CDR1 and CDR2 (germline): DFQATT, SNEGSKA (reference sequence). This CDR3 has 15 amino acids. CDR3 protein: CSASSTLSPNEKLFF. Written as DNA, the CDR3 is TGCAGTGCTAGCTCCACCCTGTCCCCTAATGAAAAACTGTTTTTT.

The chain uses TRBV3-1 and TRBJ2-2; TRBD2 agrees at 7 bases. The CDR3 runs 17 residues. V shed 5 bases and J 5 bases; nucleotides not matched to a gene: 14. Looked up from germline, CDR1 is LGHDT and CDR2 is YNNKEL (reference sequence). The CDR3 DNA sequence: TGTGCCAGCAGCTCTCTAGCGGAAATCGCTGGGACCGGGGAGCTGTTTTTT. It translates to CASSSLAEIAGTGELFF. The entire variable domain, with the rest obtained from reference TRBV3-1 and TRBJ2-2, is as follows: DTAVSQTPKYLVTQMGNDKSIKCEQNLGHDTMYWYKQDSKKFLKIMFSYNNKELIINETVPNRFSPKSPDKAHLNLHINSLELGDSAVYFCASSSLAEIAGTGELFFGEGSRLTVL.

This chain connects TRBV7-2 to TRBJ2-5; weak D call: TRBD1 (5 bases). CDR1 and CDR2 from the germline V gene are SGHTA and FQGNSA. The CDR3 consists of 16 residues. Trimming left V 2 bases short and J 11 bases short, with 24 bases between. The CDR3 loop is CASSLLTGLRPFFQYF. In DNA form, the CDR3 reads TGTGCCAGCAGCTTACTAACAGGATTGAGGCCTTTCTTTCAGTACTTC.

The genes are TRBV5-1 and TRBJ2-2; D not resolved. V shed 0 bases and J shed 4 bases, with 16 bases lying between them. Germline CDR1 is SGHRS and CDR2 is YFSETQ. CDR3 length: 17 amino acids. The CDR3 bases are TGCGCCAGCAGCTTGGTAACTGACAAGCGCGGCACCGGGGAGCTGTTTTTT. Translated, it gives CASSLVTDKRGTGELFF.

This clonotype was observed at least ten times. This chain links TRBV10-3 with TRBJ2-7; no clear D gene. The CDR3 is made up of 12 amino acids. CDR1 ENHRY and CDR2 SYGVKD come from the germline V gene. Trimming stripped 6 bases from V and 1 base from J, with 7 bases between. The CDR3 sequence is CAISAGSYEQYF. The CDR3 nucleotides are TGTGCCATCAGCGCCGGGTCCTACGAGCAGTACTTC.

The chain links TRBV20-1 to TRBJ1-1; a weak D match, TRBD1 (6 bases). Between the trimmed V and J ends, which lost 7 bases and 3 bases, there was a span of 15 bases. Per germline, CDR1 DFQATT and CDR2 SNEGSKA (reference sequence). The CDR3 is 13 residues long. As DNA, the CDR3 is TGCAGTGTCTCCGAGGCAGGGGACACTGAAGCTTTCTTT. Amino acids: CSVSEAGDTEAFF.

The CDR3 DNA reads as TGCGCCAGCAGCTTGGAGGCCCTTGGCAGCGGGGGCTCCTACGAGCAGTACTTC. Translation gives CASSLEALGSGGSYEQYF. The V gene is TRBV5-1, the J gene TRBJ2-7; 8 bases are shared with TRBD2. CDR1 is SGHRS and CDR2 is YFSETQ in the germline V gene. The junction had 11 bases not matched to a gene; V was cut back by 0 bases and J by 0 bases. The CDR3 is 18 amino acids.

The chain joins TRBV9 to TRBJ1-2; weak D call: TRBD1 (6 bases). CDR3 length equals 13 residues. V dropped 4 bases and J dropped 13 bases, with 20 bases sitting between them. Germline V CDR1 and CDR2: SGDLS, YYNGEE. CDR3 sequence reads: CASSTTGNYGGTF. The CDR3 nucleotides are TGTGCCAGCAGCACCACAGGGAACTATGGCGGCACCTTC.

In regard to this clonotype: The CDR3 end shows no conserved phenylalanine or tryptophan, and so a read error is likely. No DNA is shown, since the ends of the CDR3 on it are uncertain; the CDR3 is the one TCRdb lists. This chain joins TRBV7-8 and TRBJ2-7; TRBD1, the D gene given by the table, was not confirmed from the DNA. Germline CDR1 is SGHVS and CDR2 is FQNEAQ. The CDR3 is made up of 11 amino acids, end residues included. The CDR3 sequence: CASSRIPGNEI.

Points on this clonotype: The junction differs from germline at one of its ends, possibly a read error. The V and J genes are TRBV7-2 and TRBJ1-2; D not certain. Germline V gene sequence: CDR1 SGHTA, CDR2 FQGNSA. The CDR3 sequence is 12 residues long. The CDR3 coding sequence is TGTGCCAGCACCCGGCTACACGATGGCTGCTACTTC. Encoded protein: CASTRLHDGCYF.

The chain has TRBV20-1 and TRBJ2-7, with D hard to call. The CDR3 is made up of 14 amino acids. CDR1 DFQATT and CDR2 SNEGSKA come from the germline V gene (reference sequence). V was cut by 4 bases and J by 5 bases, with 18 bases left in between. CDR3 residues: CSAKTAFNENEQYF. In DNA, the CDR3 is TGCAGTGCTAAAACAGCATTTAATGAAAACGAGCAGTACTTC.

A word on this clonotype: The germline gene is not matched at one end of the junction; a read error may be the cause. This chain joins TRBV9 and TRBJ2-7; 8 positions match TRBD1. This CDR3 region has 13 residues. Germline V CDR1 and CDR2: SGDLS, YYNGEE. In DNA form, the CDR3 reads TGTGCCAGCAGCGAAGGACAGGGAGGCACTGAAGCTTTC. It codes for CASSEGQGGTEAF.

This clonotype was seen just once. The chain links TRBV14 to TRBJ1-4; D gene unclear. The CDR3 extends over 16 amino acids. V was cut by 8 bases and J by 6 bases, with 22 bases left in between. Germline CDR1 is SGHDN and CDR2 is FVKESK. In nucleotides, the CDR3 is TGTGCCAGCGGGCCCGAACCGTTCCGCGCGGATGAAAAACTGTTTTTT. Residues: CASGPEPFRADEKLFF.

This chain uses TRBV7-2 with TRBJ2-1, with D unresolved. Trimming pared 5 bases from V and 14 bases from J, leaving 25 bases between. Germline CDR1 SGHTA, CDR2 FQGNSA. The CDR3 consists of 15 residues. The CDR3 coding sequence is TGTGCCAGCAGCCAATTAGGGCTACGGAACTGGTTGGAGTTCTTC. As protein: CASSQLGLRNWLEFF.

V is TRBV7-2 and J is TRBJ2-5; 7 positions match TRBD2. The junction had 20 bases not matched to a gene; V was cut back by 5 bases and J by 14 bases. Germline CDR1 reads SGHTA; CDR2 reads FQGNSA. The CDR3 runs 15 residues. The CDR3 loop reads CASSPGGRASEQYYF. DNA for the CDR3: TGTGCCAGCAGCCCGGGGGGACGGGCGTCCGAGCAGTACTACTTC.

The genes are TRBV10-3 and TRBJ2-5; D may correspond to TRBD1 or TRBD2 (5 bases each). Germline V gene lookup returns CDR1 ENHRY and CDR2 SYGVKD. V gave up 11 bases and J gave up 5 bases, with 24 bases separating them. The CDR3 length is 15 residues. As DNA, the CDR3 is TGTGCCTCCCAAGTCGGGCAGGGAGACATGGAGACCCAGTACTTC. It codes for CASQVGQGDMETQYF.

Only a few counts were recorded for this clonotype. Being one base from a much bigger clone, this may be a read error. The chain carries TRBV10-3 and TRBJ2-7, with 8 bases aligning to TRBD1. This CDR3 has 12 residues. The V segment lost 5 bases and the J segment 5 bases; nucleotides outside the gene matches: 2. The germline V gene has CDR1 ENHRY and CDR2 SYGVKD. In DNA form, the CDR3 reads TGTGCCATCAGTAGACAGGGGCACGAGCAGTACTTC. Protein product: CAISRQGHEQYF.

This clonotype has a handful of counts. This sequence joins TRBV29-1 and TRBJ1-1, with 11 bases that match TRBD1. The CDR3 is 13 amino acids. The V segment lost 6 bases and the J segment 5 bases; nucleotides outside the gene matches: 5. Germline V lookup: CDR1 SQVTM, CDR2 ANQGSEA. CDR3 in amino acids: CSVGQGARTEAFF. The CDR3 DNA follows: TGCAGCGTAGGACAGGGGGCGCGAACTGAAGCTTTCTTT.

The V call is TRBV12-3 or TRBV12-4, the J call TRBJ2-1, with unresolved D. The CDR3 spans 11 residues. This CDR3 reads CASGTHNEQFF. Here the CDR3 DNA reads TGTGCTAGTGGTACCCACAATGAGCAGTTCTTC.